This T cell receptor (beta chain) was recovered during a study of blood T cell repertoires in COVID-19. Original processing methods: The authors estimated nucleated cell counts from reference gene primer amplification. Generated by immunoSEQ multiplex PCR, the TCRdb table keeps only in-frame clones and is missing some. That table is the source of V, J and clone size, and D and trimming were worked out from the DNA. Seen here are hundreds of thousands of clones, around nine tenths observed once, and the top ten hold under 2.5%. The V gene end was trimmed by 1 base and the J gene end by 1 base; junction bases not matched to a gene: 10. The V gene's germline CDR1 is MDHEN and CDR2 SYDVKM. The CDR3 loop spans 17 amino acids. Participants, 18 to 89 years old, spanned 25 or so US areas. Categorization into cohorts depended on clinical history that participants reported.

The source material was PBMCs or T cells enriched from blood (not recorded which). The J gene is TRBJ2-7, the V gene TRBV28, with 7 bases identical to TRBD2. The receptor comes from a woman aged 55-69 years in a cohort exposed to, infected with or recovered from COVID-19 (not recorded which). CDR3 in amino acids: CASSLSRGLAASYEQYF. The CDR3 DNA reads TGTGCCAGCAGTTTATCACGGGGTCTAGCGGCTTCCTACGAGCAGTACTTC.